One sample yielded the 3 T cell receptor beta chains listed below, sequenced in a study of control samples from healthy donors and cancer patients. Generated by immunoSEQ multiplex PCR, the TCRdb table keeps only in-frame clones and is missing some. The table records 98,000 or so clones, less than 90% of them present only once. The source material was blood. The source is a woman in her seventies in good health.

The rearrangement links TRBV19 to TRBJ1-1; the match to TRBD1 covers 9 bases. Germline-derived CDR1 and CDR2 are LNHDA and SQIVND (reference sequence). V was pared by 6 bases and J by 3 bases, with 11 bases of the junction left unmatched. The CDR3 is 16 amino acids. The CDR3 DNA is TGTGCCAGTAGGCGCGGGACAGGGATTATGGACACTGAAGCTTTCTTT. Protein: CASRRGTGIMDTEAFF.

The chain has TRBV2 and TRBJ2-5; D remains unclear. This CDR3 spans 14 amino acids. Germline V lookup: CDR1 SNHLY, CDR2 FYNNEI. Trimming shortened V by 4 bases and J by 1 base, and 10 bases separated the two germline ends. CDR3 nucleotides: TGTGCCAGCAGTGGCTCACTGATCCAAGAGACCCAGTACTTC. Its translation: CASSGSLIQETQYF.

The chain carries TRBV12-3 or TRBV12-4 and TRBJ2-5; D call uncertain. V dropped 1 base and J dropped 3 bases, with 3 bases sitting between them. The length of the CDR3 is 12 residues. CDR3 bases: TGTGCCAGCAGTTTAGGTGAAGAGACCCAGTACTTC. Amino acid sequence: CASSLGEETQYF.